The 8 T cell receptor beta chains reported below all come from one sample, sequenced in a study of shared clonotypes between healthy human individuals. Sequenced by immunoSEQ multiplex PCR; TCRdb stores in-frame clones only, minus some. The sample carries roughly 1,500,000 clones, around 98.5% recorded once. The sequencing input was naive CD4+ T cells sorted from blood. Sample subset: CD45RA+ positively selected. These TCRs come from a man aged 25-45 years in good health.

This chain connects TRBV28 to TRBJ2-7; TRBD1 or TRBD2 may be the D gene (7 bases each). The CDR3 contains 14 residues. CDR1 and CDR2 from the germline V gene are MDHEN and SYDVKM. The V and J ends lost 3 bases and 6 bases respectively, with 15 bases between them. CDR3 nucleotide sequence: TGTGCCAGCAGTTTCCAGGGGGGGGCTAGCGAGCAGTACTTC. Translation: CASSFQGGASEQYF.

The chain is built from TRBV4-3 and TRBJ2-7; the D gene is possibly TRBD2 (5 bases). The CDR3 totals 15 residues. Germline CDR1 is LGHNA and CDR2 is YSLEER. Trimming removed 0 bases from V and 7 bases from J, with 16 bases in between. The CDR3 nucleotides are TGCGCCAGCAGCCAAGAACCGTTCTCTACGGGGGAGCAGTACTTC. It translates to CASSQEPFSTGEQYF.

V usage is TRBV5-4 and J usage is TRBJ2-7; no definite D call. V dropped 4 bases and J dropped 2 bases, with 19 bases sitting between them. This CDR3 spans 16 amino acids. Per the germline V gene, CDR1 is SGHNT and CDR2 is YYREEE (reference sequence). The CDR3 bases are TGTGCCAGCAGCCATACCGTGGGCGGTCCACCCTACGAGCAGTACTTC. Translation: CASSHTVGGPPYEQYF.

The chain links TRBV4-2 to TRBJ2-1; 7 nucleotides line up with TRBD2. The CDR3 covers 16 residues. The ends lost 3 bases at V and 5 bases at J; junction bases unmatched: 10. Looked up from germline, CDR1 is LGHNA and CDR2 is YNFKEQ. This CDR3 reads CASSQQTSALHNEQFF. The DNA of the CDR3 is TGTGCCAGCAGCCAGCAAACTAGCGCCCTTCACAATGAGCAGTTCTTC.

The chain links TRBV7-8 to TRBJ2-5; TRBD2 matches 8 bases. This CDR3 comprises 15 residues. Losses at the gene ends were 8 bases for V and 3 bases for J; bases not matched to a gene: 11. Germline V gene data show CDR1 as SGHVS and CDR2 as FQNEAQ. CDR3 in amino acids: CASVSGSDFEETQYF. For the CDR3, the DNA is TGTGCCAGCGTAAGCGGGAGTGATTTTGAAGAGACCCAGTACTTC.

V gene TRBV5-1 combines with J gene TRBJ2-3; D uncertain. V was clipped by 4 bases and J by 4 bases, with 10 bases between them. Germline assignment: CDR1 SGHRS and CDR2 YFSETQ. The CDR3 spans 13 residues. CDR3 sequence reads: CASSLLRADTQYF. CDR3 coding DNA: TGCGCCAGCAGCCTACTACGAGCAGATACGCAGTATTTT.

The chain uses TRBV18 and TRBJ1-2, with a tentative D call TRBD1 (5 bases). CDR3 length equals 14 residues. Germline V CDR1 and CDR2: KGHSH, LQKENI. V lost 5 bases, J lost 3 bases, and 13 bases lay in between. CDR3 sequence reads: CASSSGTVDYGYTF. The CDR3 DNA reads as TGTGCCAGCTCATCCGGGACGGTGGACTATGGCTACACCTTC.

V is TRBV10-3 and J is TRBJ2-7; D is perhaps TRBD1 (6 bases). CDR3 length: 15 amino acids. CDR1 is ENHRY and CDR2 is SYGVKD in the germline V gene. Between the trimmed V and J ends, which lost 0 bases and 7 bases, there was a span of 16 bases. The DNA of the CDR3 is TGTGCCATCAGTGAGTCGCCCAACAGGGAAAAAGAGCAGTACTTC. As protein: CAISESPNREKEQYF.